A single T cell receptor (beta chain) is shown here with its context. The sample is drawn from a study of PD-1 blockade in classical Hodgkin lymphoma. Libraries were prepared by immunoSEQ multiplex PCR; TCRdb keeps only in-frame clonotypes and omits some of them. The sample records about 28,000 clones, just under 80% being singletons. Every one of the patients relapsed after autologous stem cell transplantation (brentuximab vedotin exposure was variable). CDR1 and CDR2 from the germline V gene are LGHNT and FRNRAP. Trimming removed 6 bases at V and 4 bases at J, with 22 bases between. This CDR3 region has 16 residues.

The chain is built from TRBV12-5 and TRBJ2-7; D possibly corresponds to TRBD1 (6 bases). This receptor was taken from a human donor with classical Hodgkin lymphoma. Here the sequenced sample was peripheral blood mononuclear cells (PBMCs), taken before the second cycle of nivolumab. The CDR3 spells CASGRVVGAGEYEQYF. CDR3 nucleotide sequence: TGTGCTAGTGGCCGCGTGGTTGGGGCAGGGGAATACGAGCAGTACTTC.